In this sample, the clone carrying this T cell receptor (beta chain) turned up a few times. As yet, its antigen is unknown. CDR3 size: 15 residues. V lost 1 base and J lost 1, with 7 bases in between. Germline CDR1 and CDR2: LGHDT and YNNKEL (reference sequence). This entry belongs to a study of T cells after yellow fever vaccination. Study conclusions and caveats: Abundant clonotypes (contaminants from the bulk population) could be present in FACS-sorted repertoires. The booster response re-showed most primary clones: over 95% CD4, around 87% CD8.

MiXCR, applied by TCRdb to the 5' RACE reads, yields one record per CDR3 protein. The sample yields approximately 150,000 distinct CDR3 sequences, approximately 6.2% seen once. The V gene is TRBV3-1, the J gene TRBJ2-2; no clear D. The sample here was CD4+ T cells sorted from PBMCs, taken on the day of the first yellow fever vaccination. The sequence was obtained from a man aged 18 to 30 who received the YFV17D yellow fever vaccine. The CDR3 loop reads CASSQVWRNTGELFF. DNA for the CDR3: TGTGCCAGCAGCCAAGTTTGGAGGAACACCGGGGAGCTGTTTTTT.